This TCR beta chain stems from a study of OX40 agonist ivuxolimab in advanced cancers. As for the study in general: Ivuxolimab, which is an agonistic anti-OX40 (CD134) antibody, was administered to the patients. Earlier treatment with anti-PD-1, anti-PD-L1 or anti-CTLA-4 was permitted, and less than 50% had received some. Three individuals attained partial responses, comprising one hepatocellular carcinoma case and two cutaneous melanoma cases. Whole-study results and caveats: Certain nonresponders likewise exhibited a low normalized T-cell clonal expansion.

Sequencing was performed with immunoSEQ multiplex PCR; in TCRdb, only in-frame clones are kept and a portion is missing. The table records 9,000 to 13,000 clones, nearly 85% of them present only once. This clone was picked up one time. The antigen remains undetermined. The ends lost 3 bases at V and 5 bases at J; junction bases unmatched: 5. Germline V gene data show CDR1 as SGDLS and CDR2 as YYNGEE. The CDR3 contains 14 residues. The receptor comes from an adult with an advanced solid tumor such as melanoma, head and neck, liver or kidney cancer. Sequenced here: CD4+ or CD8+ T cells sorted from blood, sampled in a trial of the OX40 agonist ivuxolimab. J is TRBJ1-2 and V is TRBV9; 9 bases are a match to TRBD1. The CDR3: CASSARDRDYGYTF. CDR3 bases: TGTGCCAGCAGCGCCCGGGACAGGGATTATGGCTACACCTTC.